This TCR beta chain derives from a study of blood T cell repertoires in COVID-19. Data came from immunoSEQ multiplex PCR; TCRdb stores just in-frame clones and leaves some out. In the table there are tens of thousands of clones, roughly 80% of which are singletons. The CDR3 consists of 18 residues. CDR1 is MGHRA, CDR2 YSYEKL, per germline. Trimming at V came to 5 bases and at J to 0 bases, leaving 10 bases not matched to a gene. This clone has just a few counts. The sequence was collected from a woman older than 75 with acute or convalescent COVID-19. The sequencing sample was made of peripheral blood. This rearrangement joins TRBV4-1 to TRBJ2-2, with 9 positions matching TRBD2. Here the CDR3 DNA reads TGCGCCAGCAGCGACGAAGGCGGGGGGGCAGCGAACACCGGGGAGCTGTTTTTT. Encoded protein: CASSDEGGGAANTGELFF.